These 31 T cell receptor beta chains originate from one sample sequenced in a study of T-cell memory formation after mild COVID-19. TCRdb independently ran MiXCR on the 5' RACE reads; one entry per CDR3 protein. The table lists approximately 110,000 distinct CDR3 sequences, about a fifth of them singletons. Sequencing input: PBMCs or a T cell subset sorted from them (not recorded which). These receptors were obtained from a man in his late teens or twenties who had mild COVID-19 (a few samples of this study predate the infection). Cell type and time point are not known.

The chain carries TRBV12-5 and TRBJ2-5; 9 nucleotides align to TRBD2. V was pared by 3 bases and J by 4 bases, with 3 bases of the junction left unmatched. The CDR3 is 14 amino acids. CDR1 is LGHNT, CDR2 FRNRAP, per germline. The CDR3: CASGLHSGGETQYF. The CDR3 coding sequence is TGTGCTAGTGGTTTACATAGCGGGGGAGAGACCCAGTACTTC. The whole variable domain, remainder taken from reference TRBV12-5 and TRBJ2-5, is DARVTQTPRHKVTEMGQEVTMRCQPILGHNTVFWYRQTMMQGLELLAYFRNRAPLDDSGMPKDRFSAEMPDATLATLKIQPSEPRDSAVYFCASGLHSGGETQYFGPGTRLLVL.

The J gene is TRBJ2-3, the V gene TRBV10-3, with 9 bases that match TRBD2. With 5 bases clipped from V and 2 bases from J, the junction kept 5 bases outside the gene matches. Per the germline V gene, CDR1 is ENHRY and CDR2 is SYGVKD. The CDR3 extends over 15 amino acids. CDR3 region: CAISPPSGVTDTQYF. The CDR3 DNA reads TGTGCCATCAGTCCACCTAGCGGGGTCACAGATACGCAGTATTTT.

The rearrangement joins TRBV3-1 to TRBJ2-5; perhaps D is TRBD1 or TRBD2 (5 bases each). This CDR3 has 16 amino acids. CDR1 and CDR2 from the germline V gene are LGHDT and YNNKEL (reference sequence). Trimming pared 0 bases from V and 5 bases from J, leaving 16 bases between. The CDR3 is CASSQDRGDLSETQYF. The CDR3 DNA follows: TGTGCCAGCAGCCAAGATCGTGGGGACCTGTCTGAGACCCAGTACTTC.

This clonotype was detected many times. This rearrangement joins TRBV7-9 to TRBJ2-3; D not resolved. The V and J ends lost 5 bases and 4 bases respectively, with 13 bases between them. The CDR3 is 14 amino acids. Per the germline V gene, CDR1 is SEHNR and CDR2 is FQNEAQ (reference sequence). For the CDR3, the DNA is TGTGCCAGCAGCCTTTCGGCGATCGCAGATACGCAGTATTTT. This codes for CASSLSAIADTQYF.

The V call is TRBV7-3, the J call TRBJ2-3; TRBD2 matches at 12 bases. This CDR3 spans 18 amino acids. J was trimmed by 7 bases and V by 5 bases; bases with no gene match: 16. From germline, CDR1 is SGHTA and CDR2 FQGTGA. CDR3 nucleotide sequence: TGTGCCAGCAGCCTCAAAGGGGGACTAGCGGGTGGTACCCATACGCAGTATTTT. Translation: CASSLKGGLAGGTHTQYF.

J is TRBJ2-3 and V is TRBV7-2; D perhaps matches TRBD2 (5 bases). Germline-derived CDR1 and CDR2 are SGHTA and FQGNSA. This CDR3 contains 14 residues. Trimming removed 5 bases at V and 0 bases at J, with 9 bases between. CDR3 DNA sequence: TGTGCCAGCAGCCCGGGGATTAGCACAGATACGCAGTATTTT. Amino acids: CASSPGISTDTQYF.

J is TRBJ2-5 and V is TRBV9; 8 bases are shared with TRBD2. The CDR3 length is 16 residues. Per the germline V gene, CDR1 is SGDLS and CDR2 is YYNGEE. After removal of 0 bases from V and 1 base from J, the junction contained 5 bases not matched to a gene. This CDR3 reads CASSVGGSGAQETQYF. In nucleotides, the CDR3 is TGTGCCAGCAGCGTAGGTGGTAGCGGGGCCCAAGAGACCCAGTACTTC.

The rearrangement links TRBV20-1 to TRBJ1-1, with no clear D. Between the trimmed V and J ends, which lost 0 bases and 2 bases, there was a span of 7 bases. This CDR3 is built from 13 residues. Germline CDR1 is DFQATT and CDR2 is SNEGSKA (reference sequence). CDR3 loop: CSAREAGNTEAFF. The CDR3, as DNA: TGCAGTGCTAGAGAGGCAGGAAACACTGAAGCTTTCTTT.

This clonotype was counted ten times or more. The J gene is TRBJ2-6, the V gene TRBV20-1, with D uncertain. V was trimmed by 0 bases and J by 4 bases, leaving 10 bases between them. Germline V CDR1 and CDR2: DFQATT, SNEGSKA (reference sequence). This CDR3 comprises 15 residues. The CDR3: CSARDLRTGANVLTF. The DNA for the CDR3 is TGCAGTGCTAGAGATCTTCGGACGGGGGCCAACGTCCTGACTTTC.

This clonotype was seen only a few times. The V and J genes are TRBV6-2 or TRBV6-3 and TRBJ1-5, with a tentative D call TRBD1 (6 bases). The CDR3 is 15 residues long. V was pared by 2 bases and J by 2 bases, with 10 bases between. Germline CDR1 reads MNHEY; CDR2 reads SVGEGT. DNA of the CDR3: TGTGCCAGCAGTTACCGCAGGGGTGGCAATCAGCCCCAGCATTTT. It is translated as CASSYRRGGNQPQHF.

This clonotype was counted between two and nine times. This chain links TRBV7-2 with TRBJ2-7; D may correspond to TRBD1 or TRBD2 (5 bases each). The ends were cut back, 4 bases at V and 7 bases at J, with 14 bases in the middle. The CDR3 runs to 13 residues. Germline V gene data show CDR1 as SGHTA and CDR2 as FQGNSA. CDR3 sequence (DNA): TGTGCCAGCAGCTCCCCCGGGGCATGGGAGCAGTACGTC. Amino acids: CASSSPGAWEQYV.

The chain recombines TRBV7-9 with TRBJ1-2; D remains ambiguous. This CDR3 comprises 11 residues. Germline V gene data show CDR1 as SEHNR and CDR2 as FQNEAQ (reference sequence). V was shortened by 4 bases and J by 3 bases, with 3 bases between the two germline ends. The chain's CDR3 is CASSYYYGYTF. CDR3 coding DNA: TGTGCCAGCAGCTACTACTATGGCTACACCTTC. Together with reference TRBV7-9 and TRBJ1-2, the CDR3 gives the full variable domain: DTGVSQNPRHKITKRGQNVTFRCDPISEHNRLYWYRQTLGQGPEFLTYFQNEAQLEKSRLLSDRFSAERPKGSFSTLEIQRTEQGDSAMYLCASSYYYGYTFGSGTRLTVV.

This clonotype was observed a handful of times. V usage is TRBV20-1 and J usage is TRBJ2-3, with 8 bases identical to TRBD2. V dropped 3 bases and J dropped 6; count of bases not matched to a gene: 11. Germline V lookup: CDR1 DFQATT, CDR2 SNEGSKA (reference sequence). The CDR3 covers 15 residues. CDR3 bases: TGCAGTGCTAGGGACCCGGGGGGGCCCCTGGATACGCAGTATTTT. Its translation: CSARDPGGPLDTQYF.

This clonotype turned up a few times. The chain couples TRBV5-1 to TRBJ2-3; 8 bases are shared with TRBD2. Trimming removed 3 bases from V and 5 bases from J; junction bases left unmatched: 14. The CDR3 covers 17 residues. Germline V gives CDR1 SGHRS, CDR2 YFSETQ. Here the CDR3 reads CASSSTFSGGMIDTQYF. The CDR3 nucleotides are TGCGCCAGCAGCTCCACCTTTTCGGGGGGGATGATAGATACGCAGTATTTT.

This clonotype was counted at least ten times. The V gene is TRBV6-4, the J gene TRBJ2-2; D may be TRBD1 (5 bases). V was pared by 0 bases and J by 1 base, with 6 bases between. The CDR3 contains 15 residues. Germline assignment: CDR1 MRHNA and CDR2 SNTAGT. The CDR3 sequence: CASSDSGENTGELFF. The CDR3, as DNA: TGTGCCAGCAGTGACTCAGGGGAGAACACCGGGGAGCTGTTTTTT.

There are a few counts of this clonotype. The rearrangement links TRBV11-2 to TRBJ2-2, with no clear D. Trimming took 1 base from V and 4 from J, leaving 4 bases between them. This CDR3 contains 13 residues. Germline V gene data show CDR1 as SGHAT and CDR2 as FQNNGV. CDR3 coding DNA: TGTGCCAGCAGCTTAGTCGTCACCGGGGAGCTGTTTTTT. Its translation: CASSLVVTGELFF.

The DNA for the CDR3 is TGTGCCAGCAGGGGGCCGGGACTAGCCGGTTTAGAGACCCAGTACTTC. It codes for CASRGPGLAGLETQYF. V is TRBV12-3 or TRBV12-4 and J is TRBJ2-5, with 9 bases fitting TRBD2. This CDR3 is built from 16 residues. Germline trimming cut 6 bases from V and 4 bases from J; bases unmatched to any gene: 12.

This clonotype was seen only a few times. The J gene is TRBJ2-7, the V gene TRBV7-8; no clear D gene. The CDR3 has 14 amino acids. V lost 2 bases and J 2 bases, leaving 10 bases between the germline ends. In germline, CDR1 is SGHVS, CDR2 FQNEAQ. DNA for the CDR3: TGTGCCAGCAGCTTATTTACGGATACCTACGAGCAGTACTTC. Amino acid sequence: CASSLFTDTYEQYF.

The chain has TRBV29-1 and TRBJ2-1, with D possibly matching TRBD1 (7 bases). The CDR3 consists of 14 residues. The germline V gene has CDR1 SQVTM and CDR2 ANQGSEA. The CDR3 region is CSHPAGSGGNEQFF. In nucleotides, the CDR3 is TGCAGTCACCCGGCGGGATCAGGGGGCAATGAGCAGTTCTTC.

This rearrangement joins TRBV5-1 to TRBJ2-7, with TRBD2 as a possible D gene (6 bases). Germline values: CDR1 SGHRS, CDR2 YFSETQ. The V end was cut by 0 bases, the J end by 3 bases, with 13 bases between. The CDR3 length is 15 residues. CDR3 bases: TGCGCCAGCAGCTTGGGGGTTAGCGGCCACTACGAGCAGTACGTC. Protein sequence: CASSLGVSGHYEQYV.

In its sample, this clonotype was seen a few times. The CDR3 is CASSLDQAHPYIAKNIQYF. Written as DNA, the CDR3 is TGTGCCAGCAGCTTGGACCAGGCGCATCCCTACATAGCCAAAAACATTCAGTACTTC. This sequence joins TRBV5-4 and TRBJ2-4, with D hard to call. Germline V gene sequence: CDR1 SGHNT, CDR2 YYREEE (reference sequence). The CDR3 is 19 amino acids. Trimming stripped 0 bases from V and 0 bases from J, with 19 bases between.

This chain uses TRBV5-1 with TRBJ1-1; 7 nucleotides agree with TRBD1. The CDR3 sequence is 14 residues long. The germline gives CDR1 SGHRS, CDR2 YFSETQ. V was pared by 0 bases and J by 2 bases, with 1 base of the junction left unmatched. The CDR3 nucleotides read TGCGCCAGCAGCTTGGGGGACAGCAACACTGAAGCTTTCTTT. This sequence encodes CASSLGDSNTEAFF.

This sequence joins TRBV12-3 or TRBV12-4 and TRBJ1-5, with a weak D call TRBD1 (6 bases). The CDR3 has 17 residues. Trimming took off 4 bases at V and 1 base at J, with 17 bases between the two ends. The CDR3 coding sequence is TGTGCCAGCAGTTATCTCCGGAACAGGGTGAGCAATCAGCCCCAGCATTTT. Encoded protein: CASSYLRNRVSNQPQHF.

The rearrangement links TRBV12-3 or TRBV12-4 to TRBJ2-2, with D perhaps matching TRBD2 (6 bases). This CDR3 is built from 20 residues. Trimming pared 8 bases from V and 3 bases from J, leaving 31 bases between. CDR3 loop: CASSTPIAAGRHHYTGELFF. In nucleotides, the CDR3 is TGTGCCAGCTCAACCCCAATTGCGGCGGGGAGGCACCATTACACCGGGGAGCTGTTTTTT.

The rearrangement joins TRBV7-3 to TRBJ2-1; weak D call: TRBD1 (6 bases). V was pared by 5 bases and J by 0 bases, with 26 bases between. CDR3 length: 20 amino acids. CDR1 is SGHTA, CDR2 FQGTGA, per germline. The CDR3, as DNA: TGTGCCAGCAGCACCAGACGGTTACTACCCAGGGGAAACTCCTACAATGAGCAGTTCTTC. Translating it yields CASSTRRLLPRGNSYNEQFF.

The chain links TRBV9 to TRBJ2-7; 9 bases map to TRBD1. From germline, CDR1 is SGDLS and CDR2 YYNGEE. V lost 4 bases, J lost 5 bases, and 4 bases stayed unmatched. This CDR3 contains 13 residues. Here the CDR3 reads CASSPGTGHEQYF. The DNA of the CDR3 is TGTGCCAGCAGCCCCGGGACAGGGCACGAGCAGTACTTC.

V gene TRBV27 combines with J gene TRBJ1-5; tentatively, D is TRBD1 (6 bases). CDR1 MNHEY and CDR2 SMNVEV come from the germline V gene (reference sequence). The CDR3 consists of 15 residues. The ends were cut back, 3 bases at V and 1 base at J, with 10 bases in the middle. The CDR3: CASSFLGASNQPQHF. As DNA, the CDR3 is TGTGCCAGCAGTTTTTTGGGGGCCAGCAATCAGCCCCAGCATTTT.

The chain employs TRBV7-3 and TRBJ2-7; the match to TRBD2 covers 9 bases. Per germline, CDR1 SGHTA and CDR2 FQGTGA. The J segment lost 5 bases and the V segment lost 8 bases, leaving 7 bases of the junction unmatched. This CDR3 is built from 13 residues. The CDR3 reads CASASAGGDEQYF. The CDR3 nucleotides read TGTGCCAGCGCTTCTGCGGGAGGGGACGAGCAGTACTTC.

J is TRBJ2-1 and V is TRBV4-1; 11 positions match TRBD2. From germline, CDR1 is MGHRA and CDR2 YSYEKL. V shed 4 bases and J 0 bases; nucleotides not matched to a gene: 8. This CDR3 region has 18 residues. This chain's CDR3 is CASSRGLAVLSSYNEQFF. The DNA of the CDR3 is TGCGCCAGCAGCCGGGGACTAGCGGTGTTGAGCTCCTACAATGAGCAGTTCTTC.

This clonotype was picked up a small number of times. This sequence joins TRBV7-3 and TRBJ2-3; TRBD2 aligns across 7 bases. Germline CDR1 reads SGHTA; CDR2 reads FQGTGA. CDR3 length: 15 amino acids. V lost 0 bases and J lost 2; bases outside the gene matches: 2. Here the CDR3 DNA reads TGTGCCAGCAGCTTAACCGGGGGGACCACAGATACGCAGTATTTT. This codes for CASSLTGGTTDTQYF.

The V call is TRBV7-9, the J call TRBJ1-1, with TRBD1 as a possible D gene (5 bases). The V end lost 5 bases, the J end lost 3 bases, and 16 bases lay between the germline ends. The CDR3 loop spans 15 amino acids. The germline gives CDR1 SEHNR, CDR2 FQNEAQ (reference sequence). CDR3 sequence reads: CASSIREGADTEAFF. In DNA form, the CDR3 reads TGTGCCAGCAGCATAAGGGAAGGGGCGGACACTGAAGCTTTCTTT.